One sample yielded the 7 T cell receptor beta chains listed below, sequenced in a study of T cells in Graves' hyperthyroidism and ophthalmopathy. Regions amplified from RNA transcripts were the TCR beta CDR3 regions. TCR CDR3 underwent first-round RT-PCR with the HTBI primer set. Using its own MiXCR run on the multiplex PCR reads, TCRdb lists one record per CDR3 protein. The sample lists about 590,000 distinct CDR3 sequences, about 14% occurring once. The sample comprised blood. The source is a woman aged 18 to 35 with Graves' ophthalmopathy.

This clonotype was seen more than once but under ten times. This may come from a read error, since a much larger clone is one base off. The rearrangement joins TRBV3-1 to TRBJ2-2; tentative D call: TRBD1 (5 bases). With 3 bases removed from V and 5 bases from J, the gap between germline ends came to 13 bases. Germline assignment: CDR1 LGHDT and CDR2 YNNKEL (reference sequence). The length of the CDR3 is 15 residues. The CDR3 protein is CASSQSGPPTGELFF. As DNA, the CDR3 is TGTGCCAGCAGCCAGTCAGGGCCTCCAACCGGGGAGCTGTTTTTT. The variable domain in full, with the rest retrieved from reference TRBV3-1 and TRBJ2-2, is DTAVSQTPKYLVTQMGNDKSIKCEQNLGHDTMYWYKQDSKKFLKIMFSYNNKELIINETVPNRFSPKSPDKAHLNLHINSLELGDSAVYFCASSQSGPPTGELFFGEGSRLTVL.

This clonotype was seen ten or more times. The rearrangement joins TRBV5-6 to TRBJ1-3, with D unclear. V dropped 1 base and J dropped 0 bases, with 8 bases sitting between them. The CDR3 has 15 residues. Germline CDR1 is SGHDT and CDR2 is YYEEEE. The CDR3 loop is CASSLISSSGNTIYF. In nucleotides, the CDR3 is TGTGCCAGCAGCTTGATCAGCAGCTCTGGAAACACCATATATTTT. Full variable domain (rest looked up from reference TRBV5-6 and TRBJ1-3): DAGVTQSPTHLIKTRGQQVTLRCSPKSGHDTVSWYQQALGQGPQFIFQYYEEEERQRGNFPDRFSGHQFPNYSSELNVNALLLGDSALYLCASSLISSSGNTIYFGEGSWLTVV.

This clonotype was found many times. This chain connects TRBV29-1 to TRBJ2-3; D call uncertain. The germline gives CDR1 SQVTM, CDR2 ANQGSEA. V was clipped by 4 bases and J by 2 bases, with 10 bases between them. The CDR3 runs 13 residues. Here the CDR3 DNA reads TGCAGCGTTGCAGCGATACACACAGATACGCAGTATTTT. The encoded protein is CSVAAIHTDTQYF.

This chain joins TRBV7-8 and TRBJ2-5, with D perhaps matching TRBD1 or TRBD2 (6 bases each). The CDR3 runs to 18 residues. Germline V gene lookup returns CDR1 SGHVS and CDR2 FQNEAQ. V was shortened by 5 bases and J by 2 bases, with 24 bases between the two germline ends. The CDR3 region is CASSHRDTAVAEQETQYF. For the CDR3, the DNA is TGTGCCAGCAGCCACCGGGACACTGCGGTAGCGGAACAAGAGACCCAGTACTTC.

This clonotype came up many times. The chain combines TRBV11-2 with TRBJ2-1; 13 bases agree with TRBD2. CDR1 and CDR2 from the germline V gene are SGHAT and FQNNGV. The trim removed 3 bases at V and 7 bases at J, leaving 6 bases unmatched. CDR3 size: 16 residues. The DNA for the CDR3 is TGTGCCAGCAGCTTCCCGACTAGCGGGGGGTGGAATGAGCAGTTCTTC. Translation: CASSFPTSGGWNEQFF.

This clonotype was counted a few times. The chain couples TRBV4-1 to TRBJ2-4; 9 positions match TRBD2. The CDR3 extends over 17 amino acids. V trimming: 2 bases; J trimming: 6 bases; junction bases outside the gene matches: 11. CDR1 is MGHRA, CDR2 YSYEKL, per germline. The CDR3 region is CASSQRLAVPLRNIQYF. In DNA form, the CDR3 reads TGCGCCAGCAGCCAACGACTAGCGGTGCCACTCCGAAACATTCAGTACTTC.

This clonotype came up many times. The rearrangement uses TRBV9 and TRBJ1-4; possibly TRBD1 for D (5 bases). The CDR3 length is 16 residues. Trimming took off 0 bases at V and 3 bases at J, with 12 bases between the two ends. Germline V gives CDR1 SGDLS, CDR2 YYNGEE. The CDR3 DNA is TGTGCCAGCAGCGTAGGCAAGGCAGGGTCTAATGAAAAACTGTTTTTT. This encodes CASSVGKAGSNEKLFF. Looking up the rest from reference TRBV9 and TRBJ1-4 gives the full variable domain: DSGVTQTPKHLITATGQRVTLRCSPRSGDLSVYWYQQSLDQGLQFLIQYYNGEERAKGNILERFSAQQFPDLHSELNLSSLELGDSALYFCASSVGKAGSNEKLFFGSGTQLSVL.